Shown below are 25 T cell receptor beta chains from a single sample sequenced in a study of blood T cells in healthy people across ages. Next came a second PCR, run for about 7 to 12 cycles, which used a sample-barcoded 5' primer along with a J-beta primer mix. From the 5' RACE reads, TCRdb called clonotypes with MiXCR, one entry per CDR3 protein. This sample has hundreds of thousands of distinct CDR3 sequences, with 20% to 30% found just once. This sample was shared with a second study, whose subject was T cells of mothers and their children.

Sequences were obtained from blood. These receptors were taken from a boy between 10 and 17 years old in good health.

This clonotype has only one observation. This chain joins TRBV18 and TRBJ2-4, with TRBD2 identical over 10 bases. The germline CDR1 and CDR2 sequences are KGHSH and LQKENI. This CDR3 is built from 15 residues. Germline trimming cut 4 bases from V and 7 bases from J; bases unmatched to any gene: 7. CDR3 sequence: CASSRGSAGGNIQYF. For the CDR3, the DNA is TGTGCCAGCTCACGAGGTTCAGCGGGGGGGAACATTCAGTACTTC.

J is TRBJ1-5 and V is TRBV12-3 or TRBV12-4; D gene ambiguous. The CDR3 has 14 amino acids. Between the trimmed V and J ends, which lost 3 bases and 1 base, there was a span of 7 bases. CDR3 in amino acids: CASSFGYSNQPQHF. CDR3 in DNA: TGTGCCAGCAGTTTTGGATACAGCAATCAGCCCCAGCATTTT.

The chain is built from TRBV11-1 and TRBJ2-1; D is ambiguous. The V gene lost 5 bases and the J gene lost 1 base, with 15 bases spanning the gap. The CDR3 loop spans 16 amino acids. Germline V gene sequence: CDR1 SGHAT, CDR2 FQDESV (reference sequence). CDR3 sequence reads: CASSPGPRSSYNEQFF. For the CDR3, the DNA is TGTGCCAGCAGCCCCGGCCCTAGATCTTCCTACAATGAGCAGTTCTTC. Together with reference TRBV11-1 and TRBJ2-1, the CDR3 gives the full variable domain: EAEVAQSPRYKITEKSQAVAFWCDPISGHATLYWYRQILGQGPELLVQFQDESVVDDSQLPKDRFSAERLKGVDSTLKIQPAELGDSAMYLCASSPGPRSSYNEQFFGPGTRLTVL.

This clonotype was observed at least ten times. The chain joins TRBV20-1 to TRBJ2-5, with 11 bases lining up with TRBD2. Per germline, CDR1 DFQATT and CDR2 SNEGSKA (reference sequence). V lost 3 bases and J lost 2; bases outside the gene matches: 8. This CDR3 has 16 residues. The CDR3 is CSASPGLAAGQETQYF. For the CDR3, the DNA is TGCAGTGCTAGCCCGGGACTAGCGGCCGGGCAAGAGACCCAGTACTTC.

The CDR3 DNA is TGTGCCAGCAGCCCCGGGGCAGGGTCGGGACTAGTGACCTACAATGAGCAGTTCTTC. Its translation: CASSPGAGSGLVTYNEQFF. This chain links TRBV3-1 with TRBJ2-1; 8 nucleotides align to TRBD2. Germline V lookup: CDR1 LGHDT, CDR2 YNNKEL (reference sequence). This CDR3 has 19 residues. V dropped 4 bases and J dropped 2; count of bases not matched to a gene: 16.

This clonotype was picked up one time. The chain combines TRBV5-1 with TRBJ2-3, with D unresolved. The CDR3 covers 13 residues. Germline assignment: CDR1 SGHRS and CDR2 YFSETQ. Trimming pared 4 bases from V and 5 bases from J, leaving 11 bases between. The CDR3 DNA follows: TGCGCCAGCAGCCCCCGAATTGGAGATACGCAGTATTTT. Residues: CASSPRIGDTQYF.

The table lists this clonotype with a few counts. The rearrangement uses TRBV3-1 and TRBJ1-4; D gene unclear. Trimming took 4 bases from V and 4 from J, leaving 10 bases between them. This CDR3 is 14 amino acids long. The germline V gene has CDR1 LGHDT and CDR2 YNNKEL (reference sequence). CDR3 in amino acids: CASSPLGRNEKLFF. In DNA form, the CDR3 reads TGTGCCAGCAGCCCCCTAGGCCGTAATGAAAAACTGTTTTTT.

This clonotype has more than one count but fewer than ten. The chain is built from TRBV3-1 and TRBJ1-4, with 9 bases that match TRBD1. V lost 4 bases and J lost 6; bases outside the gene matches: 6. Germline lookup yields CDR1 LGHDT and CDR2 YNNKEL (reference sequence). This CDR3 spans 15 amino acids. The CDR3 nucleotides are TGTGCCAGCAGCCGGAACGACAGGGGGTATGAAAAACTGTTTTTT. This sequence encodes CASSRNDRGYEKLFF.

The table lists this clonotype with a few counts. The V gene is TRBV15, the J gene TRBJ2-5; TRBD2 agrees at 8 bases. The trim removed 1 base at V and 1 base at J, leaving 2 bases unmatched. Germline CDR1 LNHNV, CDR2 YYDKDF (reference sequence). The CDR3 is 15 residues long. The CDR3 nucleotides read TGTGCCACCAGCAGAGGAACTAGCGGCCAAGAGACCCAGTACTTC. As protein: CATSRGTSGQETQYF. The full variable domain, rest sourced from reference TRBV15 and TRBJ2-5, is DAMVIQNPRYQVTQFGKPVTLSCSQTLNHNVMYWYQQKSSQAPKLLFHYYDKDFNNEADTPDNFQSRRPNTSFCFLDIRSPGLGDTAMYLCATSRGTSGQETQYFGPGTRLLVL.

The J gene is TRBJ1-2, the V gene TRBV12-3 or TRBV12-4, with D uncertain. Deletions cut 7 bases from V and 7 bases from J, with 16 bases between. CDR3 length: 13 residues. The CDR3 nucleotides read TGTGCCAGCAAGCTGGGAATGATCCCTGGCTACACCTTC. Residues: CASKLGMIPGYTF.

The rearrangement links TRBV11-2 to TRBJ2-2; TRBD1 might be the D (6 bases). This CDR3 has 17 residues. The V and J ends lost 5 bases and 4 bases respectively, with 20 bases between them. Germline V gene data show CDR1 as SGHAT and CDR2 as FQNNGV. CDR3 sequence reads: CASSPRTASSGTGELFF. CDR3 DNA sequence: TGTGCCAGCAGCCCACGGACAGCCTCATCTGGCACCGGGGAGCTGTTTTTT.

This clonotype turned up a few times. The V call is TRBV12-3 or TRBV12-4, the J call TRBJ1-5; D uncertain. The ends were cut back, 6 bases at V and 6 bases at J, with 12 bases in the middle. The CDR3 covers 13 residues. The CDR3 DNA reads TGTGCCAGCAGCCCAAGAGGAGTTCAGCCCCAGCATTTT. The encoded protein is CASSPRGVQPQHF.

The rearrangement uses TRBV6-5 and TRBJ1-3; no firm D call. Germline V gene lookup returns CDR1 MNHEY and CDR2 SVGAGI. The CDR3 has 16 amino acids. With 0 bases removed from V and 4 bases from J, the gap between germline ends came to 13 bases. The CDR3 protein is CASSYSTIPAGNTIYF. DNA of the CDR3: TGTGCCAGCAGTTACTCGACCATACCGGCAGGAAACACCATATATTTT.

This clonotype was seen only a few times. A junction end diverges from the germline sequence, so it may reflect a read error. V usage is TRBV3-1 and J usage is TRBJ2-7; possible D gene TRBD1, 5 bases. Per the germline V gene, CDR1 is LGHDT and CDR2 is YNNKEL (reference sequence). CDR3 length: 15 amino acids. CDR3 loop: CASSQEDSGSYELYF. CDR3 nucleotide sequence: TGTGCCAGCAGCCAAGAAGATTCAGGGTCCTACGAGCTGTACTTC.

There are a few counts of this clonotype. The chain joins TRBV7-2 to TRBJ1-1; a possible D gene is TRBD1 (6 bases). The CDR3 covers 15 residues. Trimming took off 0 bases at V and 0 bases at J, with 8 bases between the two ends. Germline V gene sequence: CDR1 SGHTA, CDR2 FQGNSA. For the CDR3, the DNA is TGTGCCAGCAGCTTAGCGTACAGGGTGAACACTGAAGCTTTCTTT. Amino acids: CASSLAYRVNTEAFF.

J is TRBJ2-2 and V is TRBV12-3 or TRBV12-4, with TRBD2 matching over 11 bases. Unmatched junction bases numbered 14, after V lost 7 bases and J lost 7 bases. The CDR3 is 17 amino acids. The CDR3 nucleotides read TGTGCCAGCACCCCCTCGTTAGCGGGGGGGCCGGTCGGGGAGCTGTTTTTT. This encodes CASTPSLAGGPVGELFF.

This clonotype came up a few times. The chain recombines TRBV29-1 with TRBJ2-1; 13 bases are a match to TRBD2. Unmatched junction bases numbered 4, after V lost 1 base and J lost 10 bases. This CDR3 contains 14 residues. Germline V CDR1 and CDR2: SQVTM, ANQGSEA. CDR3 in amino acids: CSVEGGLAGYEQFF. As DNA, the CDR3 is TGCAGCGTTGAAGGGGGACTAGCGGGGTACGAGCAGTTCTTC.

The chain joins TRBV6-1 to TRBJ1-1, with a tentative D call TRBD1 (6 bases). The germline V and J ends were trimmed by 7 bases and 1 base, with 10 bases remaining between them. The length of the CDR3 is 13 residues. CDR1 and CDR2 from the germline V gene are MNHNS and SASEGT. The CDR3 region is CASTDRKNTEAFF. The CDR3 bases are TGTGCCAGCACTGACAGGAAGAACACTGAAGCTTTCTTT.

The chain combines TRBV20-1 with TRBJ2-5; D not certain. Matching the DNA end better, TRBJ2-7 makes the J call doubtful. The CDR3 has 13 amino acids. The germline CDR1 and CDR2 sequences are DFQATT and SNEGSKA (reference sequence). The CDR3 protein is CSARAENSYEQYF. Here the CDR3 DNA reads TGCAGTGCTAGGGCAGAGAACTCCTACGAGCAGTACTTC.

This clonotype was recorded a few times. The V and J genes are TRBV6-2 or TRBV6-3 and TRBJ2-7, with 8 nucleotides matching TRBD2. The CDR3 contains 15 residues. Germline CDR1 MNHEY, CDR2 SVGEGT. V was pared by 5 bases and J by 0 bases, with 6 bases of the junction left unmatched. The chain's CDR3 is CASSKRRGVSYEQYF. In DNA, the CDR3 is TGTGCCAGCAGTAAACGGCGGGGGGTCTCCTACGAGCAGTACTTC.

V is TRBV5-1 and J is TRBJ1-2; no reliable D call. The germline V gene encodes CDR1 SGHRS and CDR2 YFSETQ. Trimming removed 2 bases from V and 0 bases from J, with 11 bases in between. The CDR3 is made up of 15 amino acids. The DNA of the CDR3 is TGCGCCAGCAGCTTCTTAGGTACTCCTAACTATGGCTACACCTTC. It yields the protein CASSFLGTPNYGYTF.

This clonotype was found a few times. The genes are TRBV6-1 and TRBJ2-5, with 13 nucleotides matching TRBD2. Matching the DNA end better, TRBJ2-7 makes the J call doubtful. The germline V gene has CDR1 MNHNS and CDR2 SASEGT. The CDR3 spans 18 residues. Here the CDR3 DNA reads TGTGCCAGCAGTGAATTGCCCACCGGACTAGCGGGGGCCTACGAGCAGTACTTC. This gives the protein CASSELPTGLAGAYEQYF.

In this sample, this clonotype turned up a few times. The chain links TRBV3-1 to TRBJ1-5, with 12 positions matching TRBD1. This CDR3 has 15 residues. Unmatched junction bases numbered 3, after V lost 4 bases and J lost 5 bases. Looked up from germline, CDR1 is LGHDT and CDR2 is YNNKEL (reference sequence). CDR3 residues: CASSPGTGGYQPQHF. CDR3 coding DNA: TGTGCCAGCAGCCCAGGGACAGGGGGCTATCAGCCCCAGCATTTT.

This clonotype was seen a few times. J is TRBJ2-1 and V is TRBV3-1; possibly TRBD2 for D (5 bases). Germline CDR1 reads LGHDT; CDR2 reads YNNKEL (reference sequence). The CDR3 has 15 amino acids. The V and J ends lost 1 base and 6 bases respectively, with 13 bases between them. Here the CDR3 reads CASSQGLALINEQFF. CDR3 nucleotide sequence: TGTGCCAGCAGCCAAGGGCTAGCCTTAATCAATGAGCAGTTCTTC.

With regard to this clonotype: This likely comes from a read error, as the CDR3 has no conserved phenylalanine or tryptophan at its end. The limits of the CDR3 on the DNA are not certain, so only TCRdb's listed CDR3 is given. The chain is built from TRBV12-3 or TRBV12-4 and TRBJ1-2; TRBD1, the table's D call, was not compared with the DNA. Both ends counted, the CDR3 spans 14 residues. The CDR3: CASSPRQGEYGCTI.